Listed below are T cell receptor beta chains from one sample, sequenced in a study of CD8+ T cells in alopecia areata. Assay used: immunoSEQ multiplex PCR; TCRdb lists only in-frame clones, some missing. The data contain 35,000 to 45,000 clones, roughly 53% of them singletons. Material: CD4+ Tregs sorted from blood. The receptors here all came from a human donor with alopecia areata. Both conserved end residues are part of each CDR3. Rows may omit the clone size; those that give it use once, few, many or a size class.

>few|TRBV5-1
CASSLPPAGGPGEQFF
>.|TRBV30
CAWSPLAGVNNEQFF
>.|TRBV7-3
CASSLYRSPSGANVLTF
>.|TRBV20-1
CSFQGTEAFF
>.|TRBV5-4
CASSRGGMNTEAFF
>.|TRBV5-1
CASSFSGKETQYF
>.|TRBV27
CASTKAGGGNQPQHF
>few|TRBV7-8
CASSPPRADYYGYTF
>.|TRBV6-1
CASRPQDYGYTF
>.|TRBV7-2
CASSPASGLQGRTQYF
>.|TRBV15
CATSRDGREAFF
>.|TRBV6-1
CASSERDRRGEQYF
>.|TRBV7-9
CASSLKETQYF
>.|TRBV28
CASSLVGFSYEQYF